This entry lists 9 T cell receptor beta chains sequenced from one sample in a study of blood T cell repertoires in COVID-19. TCRdb's copy holds only in-frame clones and misses some; the assay was immunoSEQ multiplex PCR. The sample has about 110,000 clones, 75% to 90% seen once; the top ten hold approximately 29%. Input material: peripheral blood. These receptors were taken from a woman older than 75 with acute or convalescent COVID-19.

This rearrangement joins TRBV10-3 to TRBJ2-3, with a tentative D call TRBD1 (6 bases). The CDR3 runs to 16 residues. The ends were cut back, 0 bases at V and 0 bases at J, with 10 bases in the middle. Germline V gene data show CDR1 as ENHRY and CDR2 as SYGVKD. The CDR3 coding sequence is TGTGCCATCAGTGAGTCGATGCAGGGGAGCACAGATACGCAGTATTTT. Its translation: CAISESMQGSTDTQYF.

The V call is TRBV2, the J call TRBJ1-5, with 7 bases matching TRBD1. Trimming took 7 bases from V and 2 from J; bases not matched to a gene: 8. Germline V gene data show CDR1 as SNHLY and CDR2 as FYNNEI. This CDR3 contains 15 residues. DNA for the CDR3: TGTGCCAGCACCCCCCCAGGGGGTGGCAATCAGCCCCAGCATTTT. It codes for CASTPPGGGNQPQHF.

This clone was seen more than once but under ten times. This chain joins TRBV2 and TRBJ1-1, with D tentatively TRBD1 (6 bases). CDR1 and CDR2 (germline): SNHLY, FYNNEI. CDR3 length: 14 amino acids. Deletions cut 2 bases from V and 2 bases from J, with 9 bases between. The CDR3 loop is CASSEWTANTEAFF. The CDR3 nucleotides read TGTGCCAGCAGTGAATGGACAGCTAACACTGAAGCTTTCTTT.

This chain joins TRBV30 and TRBJ1-6; D is uncertain. The CDR3 loop spans 13 amino acids. Germline CDR1 is GTSNPN and CDR2 is SVGIG (reference sequence). V dropped 3 bases and J dropped 8 bases, with 11 bases sitting between them. The CDR3 here is CAWRERADSPLHF. As DNA, the CDR3 is TGTGCCTGGAGAGAGAGGGCCGATTCACCCCTCCACTTT.

This chain uses TRBV2 with TRBJ2-7; TRBD1 aligns across 8 bases. The trim removed 5 bases at V and 3 bases at J, leaving 9 bases unmatched. The CDR3 sequence is 15 residues long. Germline CDR1 and CDR2: SNHLY and FYNNEI. The CDR3 bases are TGTGCCAGCAGTCCTACAGGGGGTCGGGTCTACGAGCAGTACTTC. Protein product: CASSPTGGRVYEQYF.

The chain employs TRBV30 and TRBJ2-7; possible D gene TRBD1, 6 bases. The CDR3 length is 16 residues. CDR1 is GTSNPN, CDR2 SVGIG, per germline (reference sequence). V was trimmed by 4 bases and J by 3 bases, leaving 22 bases between them. CDR3 nucleotides: TGTGCCTGGACCCCGCGCCTAGGCAGGGGTAACTACGAGCAGTACTTC. It encodes CAWTPRLGRGNYEQYF.

V and J are TRBV12-3 or TRBV12-4 and TRBJ1-5; a possible D gene is TRBD1 (6 bases). The CDR3 covers 13 residues. Trimming shortened V by 6 bases and J by 5 bases, and 11 bases separated the two germline ends. CDR3 DNA sequence: TGTGCCAGCAGCCGGGACACCTATCAGCCCCAGCATTTT. It encodes CASSRDTYQPQHF.

The chain links TRBV29-1 to TRBJ2-7, with 10 bases that match TRBD1. Germline V gene lookup returns CDR1 SQVTM and CDR2 ANQGSEA. CDR3 length equals 12 residues. Germline trimming cut 7 bases from V and 5 bases from J; bases unmatched to any gene: 5. For the CDR3, the DNA is TGCAGCGCCGGGACAGGGGTCAACGAGCAGTACTTC. It codes for CSAGTGVNEQYF.

This clone was counted a single time. The V call is TRBV27, the J call TRBJ1-6, with D perhaps TRBD1 (5 bases). The V end was cut by 5 bases, the J end by 7 bases, with 18 bases between. Per germline, CDR1 MNHEY and CDR2 SMNVEV (reference sequence). This CDR3 is built from 16 residues. This chain's CDR3 is CASSPPVAGRNSPLHF. The CDR3 region has the DNA TGTGCCAGCAGTCCCCCTGTGGCAGGGAGGAATTCACCCCTCCACTTT.